This T cell receptor (beta chain) is from a study of T-cell reconstitution after alpha-beta-depleted transplantation in children. Regarding the study as a whole: A year post-transplant, T-cell counts and diversity derived mostly from newly produced T cells. Some patients owed their high day-60 TCRbeta diversity to surviving recipient T cells and thymic progenitors. Several hundred expanded graft clones reportedly supplied alpha-beta T cells about two months after transplant.

The sample holds a few counts of this clonotype. What it binds is not known. Trimming took 3 bases from V and 3 from J, leaving 12 bases between them. The CDR3 loop spans 14 amino acids. In germline, CDR1 is DFQATT, CDR2 SNEGSKA (reference sequence). The TCRbeta library was prepared with unique molecular identifiers. Using its own MiXCR run on the PCR reads, TCRdb lists one record per CDR3 protein. The sample holds more than 200,000 distinct CDR3 sequences, around 25% seen once. The source material was PBMCs, mostly from graft donor cells, sampled 360 days after TCRalphabeta/CD19-depleted stem cell transplant. This sequence originates from a female patient aged 2-9 years who had a stem cell transplant for congenital amegakaryocytic thrombocytopenia, so the T cells may come from the graft donor. J is TRBJ2-1 and V is TRBV20-1; possible D gene TRBD2, 5 bases. Here the CDR3 DNA reads TGCAGTGCTAGCACTGAGACTATCTACAATGAGCAGTTCTTC. This gives the protein CSASTETIYNEQFF.